This entry lists 8 T cell receptor beta chains sequenced from one sample in a study of molecular identifiers for immune sequencing clone quantification. In TCRdb, the PCR reads were re-called with MiXCR into one record per CDR3 protein. There are about 630,000 distinct CDR3 sequences in the sample; 25% occur only once, and 0.78% lies in the top ten. Sequenced material: naive CD8+ T cells from blood, with Jurkat cell RNA spiked in. The subset here: FACS-sorted CD8+CD4-CCR7+CD45RA+ naive T cells. The receptors shown here come from a human donor in good health. Some libraries in this study had Jurkat cell RNA spiked in.

On this clonotype itself: It may be a read error: a sequence one base away is much more abundant. Without the conserved terminal phenylalanine or tryptophan, this CDR3 likely stems from a read error. The chain combines TRBV7-8 with TRBJ1-4, with TRBD1 matching 11 bases. V lost 4 bases, J lost 6 bases, and 10 bases stayed unmatched. The CDR3 consists of 17 residues. Germline-derived CDR1 and CDR2 are SGHVS and FQNEAQ. CDR3 amino acids: CASSSYPSDRGHEKLFY. The CDR3, as DNA: TGTGCCAGCAGCTCCTACCCCTCGGACAGGGGGCATGAAAAACTGTTTTAT.

Only a few counts were recorded for this clonotype. The genes are TRBV9 and TRBJ2-5, with D perhaps TRBD2 (5 bases). Germline V gene sequence: CDR1 SGDLS, CDR2 YYNGEE. The V gene lost 3 bases and the J gene lost 2 bases, with 11 bases spanning the gap. This CDR3 comprises 14 residues. CDR3 DNA sequence: TGTGCCAGCAGCGAGGCGGGCGCACAAGAGACCCAGTACTTC. Its translation: CASSEAGAQETQYF.

This clonotype was counted between two and nine times. This sequence joins TRBV6-2 or TRBV6-3 and TRBJ1-2; no firm D call. V lost 4 bases and J lost 5, with 17 bases in between. The CDR3 runs to 15 residues. Per germline, CDR1 MNHEY and CDR2 SVGEGT. The chain's CDR3 is CASSSLLAGEYGYTF. CDR3 DNA: TGTGCCAGCAGTTCCTTACTAGCCGGGGAGTATGGCTACACCTTC.

There are a few counts of this clonotype. The CDR3 reads CASKPRAYEQYF. The CDR3, as DNA: TGTGCCAGCAAACCAAGGGCCTACGAGCAGTACTTC. This sequence joins TRBV2 and TRBJ2-7, with D uncertain. The germline V gene encodes CDR1 SNHLY and CDR2 FYNNEI. Trimming stripped 7 bases from V and 2 bases from J, with 9 bases between. The CDR3 extends over 12 amino acids.

The chain combines TRBV2 with TRBJ2-1; 7 bases are shared with TRBD1. Germline-derived CDR1 and CDR2 are SNHLY and FYNNEI. Trimming took 3 bases from V and 11 from J; bases not matched to a gene: 13. The CDR3 loop spans 15 amino acids. CDR3 protein: CASSELGGPLHKQFF. DNA of the CDR3: TGTGCCAGCAGTGAGCTAGGGGGCCCCCTACATAAGCAGTTCTTC.

This clonotype was observed a few times. V gene TRBV30 combines with J gene TRBJ2-1; 9 bases map to TRBD1. Germline CDR1 is GTSNPN and CDR2 is SVGIG (reference sequence). The CDR3 extends over 14 amino acids. The trim removed 5 bases at V and 4 bases at J, leaving 6 bases unmatched. CDR3 residues: CAWDLTGGYNEQFF. The CDR3 region has the DNA TGTGCCTGGGACTTGACAGGGGGATACAATGAGCAGTTCTTC. Drawing the rest from reference TRBV30 and TRBJ2-1, the complete variable domain is SQTIHQWPATLVQPVGSPLSLECTVEGTSNPNLYWYRQAAGRGLQLLFYSVGIGQISSEVPQNLSASRPQDRQFILSSKKLLLSDSGFYLCAWDLTGGYNEQFFGPGTRLTVL.

This clonotype has at least ten counts. The genes are TRBV5-4 and TRBJ2-3; 9 bases are a match to TRBD2. CDR3 length: 16 amino acids. With 4 bases clipped from V and 6 bases from J, the junction kept 12 bases outside the gene matches. The V gene's germline CDR1 is SGHNT and CDR2 YYREEE (reference sequence). The CDR3 coding sequence is TGTGCCAGCAGCCAATCCGGTCGAGGACTAGCGGATACGCAGTATTTT. Its protein is CASSQSGRGLADTQYF.

This clonotype was picked up many times. The chain employs TRBV29-1 and TRBJ2-7; no firm D call. Trimming left V 4 bases short and J 1 base short, with 11 bases between. Germline V gives CDR1 SQVTM, CDR2 ANQGSEA. This CDR3 comprises 13 residues. The chain's CDR3 is CSVAAEISYEQYF. The CDR3 coding sequence is TGCAGCGTTGCTGCGGAAATATCCTACGAGCAGTACTTC.